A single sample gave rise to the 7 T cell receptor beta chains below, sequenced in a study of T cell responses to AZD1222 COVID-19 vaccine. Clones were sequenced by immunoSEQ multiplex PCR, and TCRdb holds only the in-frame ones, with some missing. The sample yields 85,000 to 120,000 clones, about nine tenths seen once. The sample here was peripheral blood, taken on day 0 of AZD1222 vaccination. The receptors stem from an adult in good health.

CDR3 DNA sequence: TGTGCCAGCACCCCCCGGGCCGGGGGCAGAGAAAAACTGTTTTTT. Protein: CASTPRAGGREKLFF. This chain joins TRBV27 and TRBJ1-4, with D possibly being TRBD1 (6 bases). Trimming removed 7 bases from V and 8 bases from J, with 20 bases in between. The CDR3 totals 15 residues. Germline CDR1 is MNHEY and CDR2 is SMNVEV (reference sequence).

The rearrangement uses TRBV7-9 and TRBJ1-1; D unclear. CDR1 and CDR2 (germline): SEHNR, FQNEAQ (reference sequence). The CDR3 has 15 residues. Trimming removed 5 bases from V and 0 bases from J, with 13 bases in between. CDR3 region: CASSISGQMNTEAFF. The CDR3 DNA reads TGTGCCAGCAGCATCTCCGGCCAAATGAACACTGAAGCTTTCTTT.

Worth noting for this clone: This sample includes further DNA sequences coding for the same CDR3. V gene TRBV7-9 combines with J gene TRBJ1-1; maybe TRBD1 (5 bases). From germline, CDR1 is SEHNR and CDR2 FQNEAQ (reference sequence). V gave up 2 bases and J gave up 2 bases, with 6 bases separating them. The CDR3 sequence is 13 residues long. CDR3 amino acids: CASSLQGNTEAFF. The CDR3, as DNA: TGTGCCAGCAGCTTACAGGGAAACACTGAAGCTTTCTTT.

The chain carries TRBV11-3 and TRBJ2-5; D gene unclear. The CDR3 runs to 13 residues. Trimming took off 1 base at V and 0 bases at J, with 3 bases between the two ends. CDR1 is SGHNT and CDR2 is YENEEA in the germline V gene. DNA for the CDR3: TGTGCCAGCAGCTTAGGCCACCAAGAGACCCAGTACTTC. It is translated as CASSLGHQETQYF.

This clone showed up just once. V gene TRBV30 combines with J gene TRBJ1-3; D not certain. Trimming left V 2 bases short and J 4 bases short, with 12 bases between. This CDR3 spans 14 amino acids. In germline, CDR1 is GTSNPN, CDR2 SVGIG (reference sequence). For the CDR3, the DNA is TGTGCCTGGAGTTATAGTGATGCGGGAAACACCATATATTTT. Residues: CAWSYSDAGNTIYF.

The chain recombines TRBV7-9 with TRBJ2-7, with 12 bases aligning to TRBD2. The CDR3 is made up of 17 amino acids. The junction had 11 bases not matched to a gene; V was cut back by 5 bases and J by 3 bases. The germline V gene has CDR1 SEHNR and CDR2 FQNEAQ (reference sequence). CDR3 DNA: TGTGCCAGCAGCCCGCGGGCCGGGACTAGCGGGTTCTACGAGCAGTACTTC. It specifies CASSPRAGTSGFYEQYF.

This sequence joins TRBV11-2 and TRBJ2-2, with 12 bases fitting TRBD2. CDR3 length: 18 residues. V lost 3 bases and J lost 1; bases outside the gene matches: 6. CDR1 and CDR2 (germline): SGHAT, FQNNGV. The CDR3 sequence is CASSFGTSGPRNTGELFF. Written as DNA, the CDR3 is TGTGCCAGCAGCTTTGGGACTAGCGGGCCTCGGAACACCGGGGAGCTGTTTTTT.